The T cell receptor beta chain under discussion was sequenced for a study of breast tumors, draining lymph nodes, adjacent tissues. Regarding the study as a whole: Data fit most tumor T cells coming from lymph node, expanding in tumor.

The CDR3 covers 15 residues. Germline V gene data show CDR1 as SGHTS and CDR2 as YDEGEE. V was shortened by 3 bases and J by 7 bases, with 18 bases between the two germline ends. Breast cancer patients provided tissue from their axillary draining lymph nodes. This clonotype showed up many times. The antigen is unknown. TCRdb reprocessed the multiplex PCR reads via MiXCR and lists one record per CDR3 protein. The sample holds about 180,000 distinct CDR3 sequences, roughly 30% seen once. The sample consisted of axillary lymph node tissue. This TCR came from a female donor with breast cancer. Some clones in this sample may be carry-over from other donors' samples. This chain links TRBV5-8 with TRBJ2-3; possible D gene TRBD2, 6 bases. CDR3 in DNA: TGTGCCAGCAGCTGGCCAGGGTGGGGGGAGAATACGCAGTATTTT. It encodes CASSWPGWGENTQYF.